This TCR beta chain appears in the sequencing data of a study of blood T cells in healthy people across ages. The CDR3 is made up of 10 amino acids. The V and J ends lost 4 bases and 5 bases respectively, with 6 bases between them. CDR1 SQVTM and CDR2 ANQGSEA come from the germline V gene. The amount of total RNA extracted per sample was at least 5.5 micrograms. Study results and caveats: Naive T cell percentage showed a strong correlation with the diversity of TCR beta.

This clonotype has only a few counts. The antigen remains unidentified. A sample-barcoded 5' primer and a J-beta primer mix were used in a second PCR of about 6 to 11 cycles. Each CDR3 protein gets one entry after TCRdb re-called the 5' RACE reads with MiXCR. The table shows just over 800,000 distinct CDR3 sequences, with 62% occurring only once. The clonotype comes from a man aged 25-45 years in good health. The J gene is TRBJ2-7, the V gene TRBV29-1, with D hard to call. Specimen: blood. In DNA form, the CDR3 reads TGCAGCGTTGTCAACCACGAGCAGTACTTC. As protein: CSVVNHEQYF.